This TCR beta chain was found in a study of vaccination effects on CD4 cells after COVID-19. Generated by immunoSEQ multiplex PCR, the TCRdb table keeps only in-frame clones and is missing some. The sample holds about 54,000 clones, roughly 76% seen once. The length of the CDR3 is 13 residues. V was shortened by 11 bases and J by 1 base, with 14 bases between the two germline ends. Germline V gene lookup returns CDR1 SNHLY and CDR2 FYNNEI. Regarding this clone: What it binds is not known.

Antigen-specific CD4+ T cells expanded by the ViraFEST assay with viral peptide pools were then sequenced. Researchers isolated CD4+ T cells once about eleven days of culture had elapsed. This sequence joins TRBV2 and TRBJ1-1; possibly TRBD1 for D (5 bases). This sample comprised CD4+ T cells from PBMCs cultured with HCoV-229E spike peptides, obtained before COVID-19 vaccination. The TCR was taken from a human donor who received a COVID-19 vaccine. CDR3 in amino acids: CAPRRQTNTEAFF. As DNA, the CDR3 is TGTGCCCCCCGGCGACAGACGAACACTGAAGCTTTCTTT.